Following are 8 T cell receptor beta chains from one sample sequenced in a study of PD-L1 blockade in urothelial cancer. Repertoires were generated with immunoSEQ multiplex PCR, while TCRdb's copy carries only in-frame clones and drops some. The repertoire holds almost 90,000 clones, with about 83% as singletons. Noted time point: pretreatment peripheral blood. The source was PBMCs, collected around atezolizumab (anti-PD-L1) treatment. The source of these receptors is a man between 60 and 75 years old with urothelial cancer.

The chain is built from TRBV29-1 and TRBJ2-7; 9 positions agree with TRBD1. The CDR3 extends over 11 amino acids. Germline V gene lookup returns CDR1 SQVTM and CDR2 ANQGSEA. V lost 6 bases to trimming and J lost 4 bases; unmatched junction nucleotides: 1. The CDR3 region has the DNA TGCAGCGTCGACAGGGGGTACGAGCAGTACTTC. It specifies CSVDRGYEQYF.

The chain couples TRBV4-1 to TRBJ2-7, with 10 positions matching TRBD2. V was clipped by 0 bases and J by 5 bases; unmatched bases: 16. Germline values: CDR1 MGHRA, CDR2 YSYEKL. CDR3 length equals 19 residues. CDR3 sequence reads: CASSQDSAGGRSRGNEQYF. CDR3 nucleotide sequence: TGCGCCAGCAGCCAAGACTCAGCGGGGGGGCGATCAAGGGGAAACGAGCAGTACTTC.

V and J are TRBV2 and TRBJ1-3, with TRBD1 identical over 7 bases. CDR3 size: 14 residues. Germline V gene lookup returns CDR1 SNHLY and CDR2 FYNNEI. Unmatched junction bases numbered 6, after V lost 10 bases and J lost 0 bases. The CDR3 nucleotides read TGTGCCACCAGGACAGGTACCTCTGGAAACACCATATATTTT. Translating gives CATRTGTSGNTIYF.

The chain couples TRBV5-1 to TRBJ1-1, with TRBD1 as a possible D gene (6 bases). CDR1 is SGHRS, CDR2 YFSETQ, per germline. There are 16 residues in the CDR3. V was cut by 4 bases and J by 0 bases, with 16 bases left in between. The CDR3 DNA is TGCGCCAGCAGCCTTGTACCCGGACAGATGAACACTGAAGCTTTCTTT. Protein product: CASSLVPGQMNTEAFF.

V is TRBV12-2 and J is TRBJ1-1. TRBV12-2 is an annotated pseudogene. The CDR3 totals 14 residues. CDR3 region: CASRLVPGWTEAFF. As DNA, the CDR3 is TGTGCAAGTCGCTTAGTTCCGGGTTGGACTGAAGCTTTCTTT.

This clone was detected once. V gene TRBV7-9 combines with J gene TRBJ1-2; D is perhaps TRBD1 (6 bases). V shed 5 bases and J shed 4 bases, with 11 bases lying between them. Germline V gene sequence: CDR1 SEHNR, CDR2 FQNEAQ (reference sequence). This CDR3 comprises 13 residues. CDR3: CASSNTGFYGYTF. CDR3 DNA: TGTGCCAGCAGCAACACAGGGTTCTATGGCTACACCTTC.

The gene calls are TRBV7-9 and TRBJ1-4; D gene uncertain. Germline CDR1 SEHNR, CDR2 FQNEAQ (reference sequence). CDR3 size: 16 residues. Between the trimmed V and J ends, which lost 5 bases and 0 bases, there was a span of 13 bases. Here the CDR3 DNA reads TGTGCCAGCAGCCCCGGGGAGGCATCAACTAATGAAAAACTGTTTTTT. This sequence encodes CASSPGEASTNEKLFF. Based on the CDR3 plus reference TRBV7-9 and TRBJ1-4, the full variable domain is DTGVSQNPRHKITKRGQNVTFRCDPISEHNRLYWYRQTLGQGPEFLTYFQNEAQLEKSRLLSDRFSAERPKGSFSTLEIQRTEQGDSAMYLCASSPGEASTNEKLFFGSGTQLSVL.

The chain recombines TRBV2 with TRBJ1-4, with 7 bases aligning to TRBD1. Germline trimming cut 6 bases from V and 0 bases from J; bases unmatched to any gene: 1. Per the germline V gene, CDR1 is SNHLY and CDR2 is FYNNEI. The CDR3 runs to 14 residues. The CDR3 loop reads CASRDRSTNEKLFF. DNA for the CDR3: TGTGCCAGCAGGGACAGGTCAACTAATGAAAAACTGTTTTTT.